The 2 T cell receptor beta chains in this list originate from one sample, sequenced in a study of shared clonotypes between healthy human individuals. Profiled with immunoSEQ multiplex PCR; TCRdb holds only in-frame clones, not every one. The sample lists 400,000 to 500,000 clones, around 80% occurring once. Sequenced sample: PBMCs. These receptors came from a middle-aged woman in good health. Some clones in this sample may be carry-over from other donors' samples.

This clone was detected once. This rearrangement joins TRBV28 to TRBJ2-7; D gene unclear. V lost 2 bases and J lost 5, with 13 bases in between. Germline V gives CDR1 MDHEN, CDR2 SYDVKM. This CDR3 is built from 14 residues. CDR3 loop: CASSLVGLFHEQYF. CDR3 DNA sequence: TGTGCCAGCAGTTTAGTTGGATTGTTCCACGAGCAGTACTTC.

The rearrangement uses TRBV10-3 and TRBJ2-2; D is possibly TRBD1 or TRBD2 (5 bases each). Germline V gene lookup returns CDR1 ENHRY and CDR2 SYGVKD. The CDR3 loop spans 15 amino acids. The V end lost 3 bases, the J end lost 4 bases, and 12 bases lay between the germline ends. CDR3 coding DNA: TGTGCCATCAGTGAATTGGGGACGAGCACCGGGGAGCTGTTTTTT. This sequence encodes CAISELGTSTGELFF.